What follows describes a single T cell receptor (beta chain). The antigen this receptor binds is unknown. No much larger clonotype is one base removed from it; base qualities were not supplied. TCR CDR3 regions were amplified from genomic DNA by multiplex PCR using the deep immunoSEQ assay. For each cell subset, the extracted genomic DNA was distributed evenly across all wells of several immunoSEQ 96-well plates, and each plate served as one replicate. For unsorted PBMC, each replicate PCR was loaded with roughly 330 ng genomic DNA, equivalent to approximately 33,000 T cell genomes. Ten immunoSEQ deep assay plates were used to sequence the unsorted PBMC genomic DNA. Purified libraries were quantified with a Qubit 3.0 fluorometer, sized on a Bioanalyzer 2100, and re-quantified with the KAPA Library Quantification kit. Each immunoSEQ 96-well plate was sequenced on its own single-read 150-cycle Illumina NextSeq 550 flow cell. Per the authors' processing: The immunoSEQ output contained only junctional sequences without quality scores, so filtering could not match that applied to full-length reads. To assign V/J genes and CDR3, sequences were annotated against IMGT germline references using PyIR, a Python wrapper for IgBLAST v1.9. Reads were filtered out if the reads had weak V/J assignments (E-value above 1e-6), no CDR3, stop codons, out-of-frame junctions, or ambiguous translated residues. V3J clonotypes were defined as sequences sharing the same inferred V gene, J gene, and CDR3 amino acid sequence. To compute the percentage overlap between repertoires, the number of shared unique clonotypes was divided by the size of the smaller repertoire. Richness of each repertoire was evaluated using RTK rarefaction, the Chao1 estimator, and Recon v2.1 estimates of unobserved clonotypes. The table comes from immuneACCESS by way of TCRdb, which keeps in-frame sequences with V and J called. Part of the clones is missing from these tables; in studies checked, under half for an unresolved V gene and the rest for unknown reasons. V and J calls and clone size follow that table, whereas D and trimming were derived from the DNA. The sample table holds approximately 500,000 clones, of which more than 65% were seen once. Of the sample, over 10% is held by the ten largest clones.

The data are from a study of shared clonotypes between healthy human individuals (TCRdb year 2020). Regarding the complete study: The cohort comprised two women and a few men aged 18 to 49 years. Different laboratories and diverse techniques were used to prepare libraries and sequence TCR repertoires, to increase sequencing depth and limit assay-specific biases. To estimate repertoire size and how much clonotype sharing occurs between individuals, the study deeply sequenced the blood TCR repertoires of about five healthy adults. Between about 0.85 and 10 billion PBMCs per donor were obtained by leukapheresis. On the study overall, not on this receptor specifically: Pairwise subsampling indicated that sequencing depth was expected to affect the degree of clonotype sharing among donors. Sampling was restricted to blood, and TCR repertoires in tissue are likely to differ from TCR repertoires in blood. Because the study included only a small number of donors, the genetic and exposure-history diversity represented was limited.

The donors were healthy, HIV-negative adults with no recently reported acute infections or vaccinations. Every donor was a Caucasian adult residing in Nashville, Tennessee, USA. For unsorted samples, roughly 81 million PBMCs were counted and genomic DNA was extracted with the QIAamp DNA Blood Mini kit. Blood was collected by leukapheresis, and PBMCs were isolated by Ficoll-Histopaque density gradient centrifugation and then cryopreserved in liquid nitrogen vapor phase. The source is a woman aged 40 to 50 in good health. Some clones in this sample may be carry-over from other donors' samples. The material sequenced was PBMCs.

CDR3 sequence: CASSPGAGNYGYTF. The DNA sequence is given as TGTGCCAGCAGCCCAGGAGCAGGGAACTATGGCTACACCTTC. Here the chain combines TRBV7-2 and TRBJ1-2, and the D gene may be TRBD1, 5 bases matching. From its cysteine to its phenylalanine, the CDR3 spans 14 amino acids. Of all the DNA, just the CDR3 is kept, 42 bases in frame from base 1. The V end loses 5 bases and the J end loses 2 bases, and a stretch of 12 bases separates them. The germline V gene yields SGHTA for CDR1 and FQGNSA for CDR2.